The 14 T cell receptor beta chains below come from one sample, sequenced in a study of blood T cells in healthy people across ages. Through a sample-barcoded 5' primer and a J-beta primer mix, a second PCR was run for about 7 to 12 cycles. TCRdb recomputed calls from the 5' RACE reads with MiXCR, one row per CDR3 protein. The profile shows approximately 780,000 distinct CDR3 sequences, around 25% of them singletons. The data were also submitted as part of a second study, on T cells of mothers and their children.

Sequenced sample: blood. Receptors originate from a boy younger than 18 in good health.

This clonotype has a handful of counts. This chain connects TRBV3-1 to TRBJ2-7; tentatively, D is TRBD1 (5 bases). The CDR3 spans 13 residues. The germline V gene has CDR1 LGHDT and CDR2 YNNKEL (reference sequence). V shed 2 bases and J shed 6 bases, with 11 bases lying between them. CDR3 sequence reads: CASSQQTDSEQYF. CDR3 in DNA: TGTGCCAGCAGCCAACAGACAGACTCCGAGCAGTACTTC.

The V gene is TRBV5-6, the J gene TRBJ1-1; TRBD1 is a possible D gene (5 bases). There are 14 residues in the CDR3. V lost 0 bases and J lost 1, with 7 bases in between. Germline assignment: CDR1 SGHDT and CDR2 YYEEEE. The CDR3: CASSLDQGNTEAFF. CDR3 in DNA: TGTGCCAGCAGCTTGGATCAGGGGAACACTGAAGCTTTCTTT.

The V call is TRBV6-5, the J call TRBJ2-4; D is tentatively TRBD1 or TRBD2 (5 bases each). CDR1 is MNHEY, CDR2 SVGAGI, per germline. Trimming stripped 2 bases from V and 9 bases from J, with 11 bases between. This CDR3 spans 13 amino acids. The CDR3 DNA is TGTGCCAGCAGTTACGGCAGGGCGGGCATTCAGTACTTC. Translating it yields CASSYGRAGIQYF.

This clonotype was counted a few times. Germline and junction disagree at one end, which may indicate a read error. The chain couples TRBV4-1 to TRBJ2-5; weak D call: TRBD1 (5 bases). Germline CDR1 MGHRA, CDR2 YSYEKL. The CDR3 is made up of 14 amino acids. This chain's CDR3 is CASSQETDNHEQHF. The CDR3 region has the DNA TGCGCCAGCAGCCAGGAAACGGACAACCACGAGCAGCACTTC.

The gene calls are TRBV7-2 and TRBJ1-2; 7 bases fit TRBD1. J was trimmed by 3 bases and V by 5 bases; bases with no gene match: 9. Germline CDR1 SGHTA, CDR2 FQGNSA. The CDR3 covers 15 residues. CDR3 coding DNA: TGTGCCAGCAGCCCGAGGGGACAGTCTTACTATGGCTACACCTTC. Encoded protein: CASSPRGQSYYGYTF.

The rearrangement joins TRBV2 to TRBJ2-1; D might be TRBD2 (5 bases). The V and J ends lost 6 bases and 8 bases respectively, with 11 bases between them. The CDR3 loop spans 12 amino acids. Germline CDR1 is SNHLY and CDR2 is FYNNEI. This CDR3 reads CASRSEGYEQFF. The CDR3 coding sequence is TGTGCCAGCAGGTCCGAGGGCTATGAGCAGTTCTTC. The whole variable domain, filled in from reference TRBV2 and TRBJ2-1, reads EPEVTQTPSHQVTQMGQEVILRCVPISNHLYFYWYRQILGQKVEFLVSFYNNEISEKSEIFDDQFSVERPDGSNFTLKIRSTKLEDSAMYFCASRSEGYEQFFGPGTRLTVL.

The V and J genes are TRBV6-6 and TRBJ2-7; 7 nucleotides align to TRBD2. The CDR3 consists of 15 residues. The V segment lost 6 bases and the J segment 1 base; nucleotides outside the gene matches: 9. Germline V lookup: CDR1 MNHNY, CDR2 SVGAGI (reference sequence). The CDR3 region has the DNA TGTGCCAGCAGCCTCATGGGGGGGGGATCCTACGAGCAGTACTTC. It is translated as CASSLMGGGSYEQYF.

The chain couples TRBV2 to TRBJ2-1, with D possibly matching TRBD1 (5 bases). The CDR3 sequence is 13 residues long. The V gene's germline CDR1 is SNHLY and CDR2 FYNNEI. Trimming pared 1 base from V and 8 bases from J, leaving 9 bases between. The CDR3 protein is CASSEETVDEQFF. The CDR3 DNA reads TGTGCCAGCAGTGAAGAGACAGTCGATGAGCAGTTCTTC.

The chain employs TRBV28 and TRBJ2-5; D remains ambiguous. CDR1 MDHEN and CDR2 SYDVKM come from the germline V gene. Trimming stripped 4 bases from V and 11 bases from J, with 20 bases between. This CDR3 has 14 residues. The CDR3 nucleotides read TGTGCCAGCAGTTCGCACCCAACGTCCTACAAGCAGTACTTC. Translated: CASSSHPTSYKQYF. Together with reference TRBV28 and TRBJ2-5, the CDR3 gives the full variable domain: DVKVTQSSRYLVKRTGEKVFLECVQDMDHENMFWYRQDPGLGLRLIYFSYDVKMKEKGDIPEGYSVSREKKERFSLILESASTNQTSMYLCASSSHPTSYKQYFGPGTRLLVL.

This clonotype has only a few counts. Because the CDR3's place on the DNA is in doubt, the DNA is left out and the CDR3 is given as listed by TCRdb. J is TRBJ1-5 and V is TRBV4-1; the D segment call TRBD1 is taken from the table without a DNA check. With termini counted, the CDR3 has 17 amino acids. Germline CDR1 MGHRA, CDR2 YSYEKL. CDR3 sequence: CASSQEVGTGAYQPRHF.

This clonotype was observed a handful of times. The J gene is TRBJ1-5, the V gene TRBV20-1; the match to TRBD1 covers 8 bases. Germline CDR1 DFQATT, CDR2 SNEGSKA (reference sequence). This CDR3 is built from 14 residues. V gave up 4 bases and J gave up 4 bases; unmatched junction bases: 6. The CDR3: CSAKDRVGNQPQHF. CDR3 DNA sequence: TGCAGTGCTAAGGACAGGGTTGGAAATCAGCCCCAGCATTTT.

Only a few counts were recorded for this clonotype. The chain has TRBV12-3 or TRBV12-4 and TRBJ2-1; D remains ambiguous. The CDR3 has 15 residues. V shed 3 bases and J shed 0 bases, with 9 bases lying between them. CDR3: CASSFVSNSYNEQFF. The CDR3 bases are TGTGCCAGCAGTTTCGTTAGCAACTCCTACAATGAGCAGTTCTTC.

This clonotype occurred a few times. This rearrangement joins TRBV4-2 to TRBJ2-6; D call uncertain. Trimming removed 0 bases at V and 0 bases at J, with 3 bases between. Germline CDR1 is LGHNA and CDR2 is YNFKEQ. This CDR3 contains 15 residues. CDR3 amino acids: CASSQEDSGANVLTF. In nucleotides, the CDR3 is TGTGCCAGCAGCCAAGAAGACTCTGGGGCCAACGTCCTGACTTTC.

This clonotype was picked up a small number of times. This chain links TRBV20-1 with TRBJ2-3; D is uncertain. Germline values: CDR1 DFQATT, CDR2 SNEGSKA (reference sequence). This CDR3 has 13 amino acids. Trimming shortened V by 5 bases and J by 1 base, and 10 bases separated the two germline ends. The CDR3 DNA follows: TGCAGTGCTTATTCCGGAGGCACAGATACGCAGTATTTT. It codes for CSAYSGGTDTQYF.